The 21 T cell receptor beta chains given below trace back to one sample, sequenced in a study of blood T cell repertoires in COVID-19 (TCRdb year 2020). Libraries came from the immunoSEQ multiplex PCR assay. Drawn from immuneACCESS, this table holds only the in-frame rearrangements with V and J called that TCRdb kept. Clones are partly lost; checked studies trace under half to an unresolved V gene and leave the rest unexplained. The sample table contains 120,000 to 150,000 clones; only one count was recorded for 70% to 90% of them. The top ten clones comprise 28% of the sample. The sample comprised peripheral blood. These receptors all come from a human donor in a cohort sampled during active COVID-19.

This rearrangement joins TRBV19 to TRBJ1-1; 8 nucleotides match TRBD1. Germline V lookup: CDR1 LNHDA, CDR2 SQIVND (reference sequence). Losses at the gene ends were 6 bases for V and 4 bases for J; bases not matched to a gene: 4. The CDR3 has 13 amino acids. Here the CDR3 reads CASRDRVITEAFF. The CDR3 DNA reads as TGTGCCAGTAGGGACAGGGTGATCACTGAAGCTTTCTTT.

The chain employs TRBV6-5 and TRBJ1-1, with 7 bases matching TRBD1. Trimming at V came to 4 bases and at J to 0 bases, leaving 2 bases not matched to a gene. From germline, CDR1 is MNHEY and CDR2 SVGAGI. The CDR3 runs to 14 residues. Written as DNA, the CDR3 is TGTGCCAGCAGTTCCGGGACAGTGAACACTGAAGCTTTCTTT. Translating it yields CASSSGTVNTEAFF.

The V and J genes are TRBV7-9 and TRBJ1-1; 8 bases fit TRBD1. Trimming at V came to 5 bases and at J to 4 bases, leaving 6 bases not matched to a gene. Germline V gene data show CDR1 as SEHNR and CDR2 as FQNEAQ (reference sequence). This CDR3 region has 14 residues. The CDR3 sequence: CASSISGGFTEAFF. CDR3 DNA sequence: TGTGCCAGCAGCATCTCAGGGGGCTTCACTGAAGCTTTCTTT.

The V gene is TRBV4-3, the J gene TRBJ2-2; a possible D gene is TRBD2 (5 bases). Trimming removed 3 bases from V and 5 bases from J, with 7 bases in between. Germline CDR1 is LGHNA and CDR2 is YSLEER. This CDR3 contains 13 residues. CDR3 in amino acids: CASSHKRTGELFF. CDR3 sequence (DNA): TGCGCCAGCAGCCATAAGCGGACCGGGGAGCTGTTTTTT.

The chain joins TRBV6-5 to TRBJ2-2; possible D gene TRBD2, 6 bases. V lost 7 bases to trimming and J lost 5 bases, with 14 bases between them. The CDR3 length is 14 residues. The germline gives CDR1 MNHEY, CDR2 SVGAGI. The CDR3 nucleotides read TGTGCCAGCACGGGCGGAGGGGCAACCGGGGAGCTGTTTTTT. Translating gives CASTGGGATGELFF.

The chain has TRBV10-3 and TRBJ1-2; TRBD1 is a possible D gene (6 bases). The CDR3 spans 14 residues. Germline CDR1 reads ENHRY; CDR2 reads SYGVKD. V lost 6 bases, J lost 7 bases, and 18 bases lay in between. The CDR3 sequence is CAISPLVRGGGYTF. The CDR3 bases are TGTGCCATCAGCCCCCTAGTGAGAGGGGGTGGCTACACCTTC.

The chain couples TRBV7-9 to TRBJ2-7, with D tentatively TRBD1 (6 bases). The CDR3 covers 14 residues. CDR1 is SEHNR, CDR2 FQNEAQ, per germline (reference sequence). The V and J ends lost 4 bases and 4 bases respectively, with 14 bases between them. The CDR3 loop reads CASSSTGKGYEQYF. The CDR3 coding sequence is TGTGCCAGCAGCTCTACAGGGAAGGGGTACGAGCAGTACTTC.

The rearrangement links TRBV19 to TRBJ2-2; a weak D match, TRBD1 (6 bases). The CDR3 runs to 14 residues. Trimming cost V 4 bases and J 5 bases, with 11 bases left between them. Looked up from germline, CDR1 is LNHDA and CDR2 is SQIVND (reference sequence). CDR3 in amino acids: CASSKGRGTGELFF. CDR3 DNA sequence: TGTGCCAGTAGTAAGGGCAGGGGAACCGGGGAGCTGTTTTTT.

V gene TRBV10-3 combines with J gene TRBJ1-5; tentative D call: TRBD1 (5 bases). Looked up from germline, CDR1 is ENHRY and CDR2 is SYGVKD. The V end lost 3 bases, the J end lost 4 bases, and 13 bases lay between the germline ends. The CDR3 totals 15 residues. CDR3 amino acids: CAISELPGYNQPQHF. CDR3 nucleotides: TGTGCCATCAGTGAATTACCAGGGTATAATCAGCCCCAGCATTTT.

This clone was seen once. The chain couples TRBV27 to TRBJ1-6; 8 positions agree with TRBD1. CDR1 and CDR2 from the germline V gene are MNHEY and SMNVEV (reference sequence). V gave up 3 bases and J gave up 9 bases; unmatched junction bases: 10. CDR3 size: 16 residues. The CDR3 sequence: CASSLRPGGASSPLHF. The CDR3 bases are TGTGCCAGCAGTTTGAGACCAGGGGGCGCGAGTTCACCCCTCCACTTT.

The CDR3 DNA is TGTGCCAGCAGTGAGGAAGGGAGGGCCGATGAGCAGTTCTTC. The encoded protein is CASSEEGRADEQFF. The V and J genes are TRBV2 and TRBJ2-1; 7 bases are a match to TRBD2. Trimming took 3 bases from V and 8 from J; bases not matched to a gene: 7. CDR3 size: 14 residues. The germline CDR1 and CDR2 sequences are SNHLY and FYNNEI. Full variable domain (remainder filled in from reference TRBV2 and TRBJ2-1): EPEVTQTPSHQVTQMGQEVILRCVPISNHLYFYWYRQILGQKVEFLVSFYNNEISEKSEIFDDQFSVERPDGSNFTLKIRSTKLEDSAMYFCASSEEGRADEQFFGPGTRLTVL.

The chain joins TRBV25-1 to TRBJ2-3; tentative D call: TRBD1 (5 bases). Germline V gene sequence: CDR1 MGHDK, CDR2 SYGVNS. The V gene lost 4 bases and the J gene lost 6 bases, with 26 bases spanning the gap. The CDR3 covers 18 residues. CDR3 region: CASSGTLTRGHPRDTQYF. For the CDR3, the DNA is TGTGCCAGCAGTGGAACTTTGACACGCGGACACCCCAGGGATACGCAGTATTTT. Full variable domain (missing parts from reference TRBV25-1 and TRBJ2-3): EADIYQTPRYLVIGTGKKITLECSQTMGHDKMYWYQQDPGMELHLIHYSYGVNSTEKGDLSSESTVSRIRTEHFPLTLESARPSHTSQYLCASSGTLTRGHPRDTQYFGPGTRLTVL.

The J gene is TRBJ2-2, the V gene TRBV9; 7 bases fit TRBD1. The CDR3 spans 15 residues. Germline V CDR1 and CDR2: SGDLS, YYNGEE. V gave up 6 bases and J gave up 5 bases; unmatched junction bases: 10. DNA of the CDR3: TGTGCCAGCACCCCGACCGGGACAGCAACCGGGGAGCTGTTTTTT. Its protein product is CASTPTGTATGELFF.

This chain connects TRBV3-1 (or the pseudogene TRBV3-2) to TRBJ1-5, with TRBD1 identical over 7 bases. Trimming cost V 1 base and J 0 bases; bases outside gene matches: 3. Germline CDR1 reads LGHDT; CDR2 reads YNNKEL (reference sequence). This CDR3 region has 16 residues. The CDR3 reads CASSQGQGYSNQPQHF. The CDR3 DNA sequence: TGTGCCAGCAGCCAAGGACAGGGATATAGCAATCAGCCCCAGCATTTT.

This clone was seen a few times. V is TRBV12-3 or TRBV12-4 and J is TRBJ1-2; D might be TRBD1 (6 bases). Trimming took off 1 base at V and 8 bases at J, with 11 bases between the two ends. The CDR3 length is 13 residues. In DNA form, the CDR3 reads TGTGCCAGCAGTTTAGGCAGGGGTAGCGGCTACACCTTC. Encoded protein: CASSLGRGSGYTF.

This clone was observed a few times. This chain connects TRBV19 to TRBJ2-1; D is ambiguous. V shed 2 bases and J shed 4 bases, with 6 bases lying between them. The CDR3 has 13 residues. Germline V CDR1 and CDR2: LNHDA, SQIVND (reference sequence). CDR3 residues: CASSIKLYNEQFF. In nucleotides, the CDR3 is TGTGCCAGTAGTATAAAGCTTTACAATGAGCAGTTCTTC.

This CDR3 is CASNFPHRLAGQETQYF. The CDR3 region has the DNA TGTGCCAGCAATTTCCCCCACCGACTAGCGGGACAAGAGACCCAGTACTTC. The J gene is TRBJ2-5, the V gene TRBV7-6; 11 nucleotides align to TRBD2. This CDR3 has 17 residues. Germline V gives CDR1 SGHVS, CDR2 FNYEAQ. V lost 7 bases and J lost 2; bases outside the gene matches: 12.

In this sample, this clone turned up once. The V gene is TRBV30, the J gene TRBJ2-5, with 10 bases lining up with TRBD2. CDR1 and CDR2 from the germline V gene are GTSNPN and SVGIG (reference sequence). Unmatched junction bases numbered 8, after V lost 2 bases and J lost 5 bases. The CDR3 sequence is 15 residues long. The CDR3 here is CAWSTSGAMTETQYF. The CDR3 DNA reads as TGTGCCTGGAGTACTAGCGGGGCTATGACGGAGACCCAGTACTTC.

This sequence joins TRBV27 and TRBJ1-5; 9 nucleotides match TRBD1. Germline-derived CDR1 and CDR2 are MNHEY and SMNVEV (reference sequence). With 3 bases clipped from V and 5 bases from J, the junction kept 11 bases outside the gene matches. The CDR3 covers 17 residues. In nucleotides, the CDR3 is TGTGCCAGCAGTTTCACCGCCGCGACAGGGGGGCATCAGCCCCAGCATTTT. Protein: CASSFTAATGGHQPQHF.

The chain employs TRBV27 and TRBJ2-5; D unclear. Germline CDR1 is MNHEY and CDR2 is SMNVEV (reference sequence). The V end lost 0 bases, the J end lost 4 bases, and 12 bases lay between the germline ends. The CDR3 runs 15 residues. The CDR3 reads CASSLSGPSVETQYF. The CDR3 DNA follows: TGTGCCAGCAGTTTATCGGGCCCCTCGGTAGAGACCCAGTACTTC.

The chain uses TRBV19 and TRBJ1-2; D is uncertain. The CDR3 length is 13 residues. CDR1 is LNHDA, CDR2 SQIVND, per germline (reference sequence). V gave up 7 bases and J gave up 3 bases, with 12 bases separating them. CDR3 in DNA: TGTGCCAGTAACACGCCAGAACACTATGGCTACACCTTC. It translates to CASNTPEHYGYTF.